This TCR beta chain was observed in a study of blood T cell repertoires in COVID-19. Whole-study context: COVID-19 samples collected from the United States, Italy and Spain covered acute and convalescent phases. T cells, B-cell-depleted T cells, or PBMCs provided the cDNA or gDNA that served as material.

Original processing methods: Nucleated cell number was recorded as an estimate derived from reference gene primer amplification. Assay used: immunoSEQ multiplex PCR; TCRdb lists only in-frame clones, some missing. The V and J calls and clone size are taken from that table; D and trimming were inferred from the DNA. The profile shows about 230,000 clones, 80% to 85% of them singletons. The CDR3 spans 16 residues. The trim removed 0 bases at V and 2 bases at J, leaving 6 bases unmatched. Germline V gene lookup returns CDR1 MNHEY and CDR2 SVGEGT. This chain links TRBV6-2 or TRBV6-3 with TRBJ2-7; 8 nucleotides align to TRBD1. This receptor was taken from a man aged 50 to 60 with active or convalescent COVID-19. The source material was peripheral blood. CDR3 bases: TGTGCCAGCAGTTACTCATCCGGGACAGGAACCTACGAGCAGTACTTC. Residues: CASSYSSGTGTYEQYF.